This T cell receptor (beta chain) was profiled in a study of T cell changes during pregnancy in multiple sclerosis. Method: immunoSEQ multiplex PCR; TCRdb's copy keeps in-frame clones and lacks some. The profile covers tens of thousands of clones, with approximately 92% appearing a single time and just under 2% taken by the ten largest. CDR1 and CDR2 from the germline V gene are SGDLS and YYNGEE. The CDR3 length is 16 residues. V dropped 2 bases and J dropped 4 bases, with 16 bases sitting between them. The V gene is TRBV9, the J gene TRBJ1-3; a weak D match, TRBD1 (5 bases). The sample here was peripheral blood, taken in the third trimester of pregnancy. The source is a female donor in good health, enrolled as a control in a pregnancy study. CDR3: CASSVKDQGGGNTIYF. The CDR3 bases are TGTGCCAGCAGCGTGAAAGACCAGGGTGGGGGAAACACCATATATTTT. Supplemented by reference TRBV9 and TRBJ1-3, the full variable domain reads DSGVTQTPKHLITATGQRVTLRCSPRSGDLSVYWYQQSLDQGLQFLIQYYNGEERAKGNILERFSAQQFPDLHSELNLSSLELGDSALYFCASSVKDQGGGNTIYFGEGSWLTVV.